Below, 21 T cell receptor beta chains from the same sample are listed, as sequenced in a study of identical twins. TCRdb called the 5' RACE reads again in MiXCR, with one record for every CDR3 protein. The sample consists of around 530,000 distinct CDR3 sequences, approximately 14% of them appearing once. The same specimen was also included in a second study, on yellow fever vaccine responses in identical twins.

Sample: CD4+ T cells sorted from blood. Receptors originate from a young woman in good health.

This clonotype has ten or more counts. The chain carries TRBV28 and TRBJ2-1, with 8 bases lining up with TRBD2. There are 12 residues in the CDR3. The V segment lost 8 bases and the J segment 7 bases; nucleotides outside the gene matches: 4. The germline V gene has CDR1 MDHEN and CDR2 SYDVKM. This chain's CDR3 is CASWASGNEQFF. DNA for the CDR3: TGTGCCAGCTGGGCTAGCGGGAATGAGCAGTTCTTC.

This sequence joins TRBV12-3 or TRBV12-4 and TRBJ2-5; D remains ambiguous. The CDR3 covers 14 residues. The V end lost 1 base, the J end lost 6 bases, and 12 bases lay between the germline ends. For the CDR3, the DNA is TGTGCCAGCAGTTTAGGAGGATCTGCGCAGACCCAGTACTTC. This encodes CASSLGGSAQTQYF.

In its sample, this clonotype was seen a few times. The chain is built from TRBV7-3 and TRBJ2-5, with 9 bases lining up with TRBD2. The CDR3 runs 15 residues. Germline-derived CDR1 and CDR2 are SGHTA and FQGTGA. V shed 2 bases and J 5 bases; nucleotides not matched to a gene: 6. CDR3 sequence: CASSLEGAGGETQYF. DNA of the CDR3: TGTGCCAGCAGCTTAGAAGGAGCGGGAGGTGAGACCCAGTACTTC.

This chain connects TRBV20-1 to TRBJ1-1; no firm D call. The germline V and J ends were trimmed by 2 bases and 3 bases, with 16 bases remaining between them. Looked up from germline, CDR1 is DFQATT and CDR2 is SNEGSKA (reference sequence). The CDR3 runs 15 residues. CDR3 sequence (DNA): TGCAGTGCTAGAAAGGGAAATCGAATGGACACTGAAGCTTTCTTT. It specifies CSARKGNRMDTEAFF.

This clonotype was counted a few times. The V and J genes are TRBV5-6 and TRBJ1-2, with 8 bases lining up with TRBD1. The trim removed 2 bases at V and 3 bases at J, leaving 3 bases unmatched. CDR1 and CDR2 (germline): SGHDT, YYEEEE. The CDR3 contains 14 residues. The CDR3 DNA is TGTGCCAGCAGCTTCCTGGACAGGGACTATGGCTACACCTTC. Its protein is CASSFLDRDYGYTF.

In this sample, this clonotype turned up a few times. The CDR3: CASSVGAGLANYGYTF. DNA of the CDR3: TGTGCCAGCAGCGTAGGGGCAGGGCTAGCTAACTATGGCTACACCTTC. The rearrangement links TRBV9 to TRBJ1-2, with a tentative D call TRBD1 (5 bases). Germline assignment: CDR1 SGDLS and CDR2 YYNGEE. This CDR3 spans 16 amino acids. Trimming removed 0 bases from V and 0 bases from J, with 12 bases in between.

The rearrangement links TRBV5-1 to TRBJ2-1; the match to TRBD2 covers 8 bases. The CDR3 is 14 amino acids. Germline assignment: CDR1 SGHRS and CDR2 YFSETQ. V lost 4 bases to trimming and J lost 10 bases; unmatched junction nucleotides: 10. The CDR3 here is CASSRGGPLEEQFF. In DNA form, the CDR3 reads TGCGCCAGCAGCCGGGGGGGGCCGTTAGAAGAGCAGTTCTTC.

The chain employs TRBV27 and TRBJ2-7, with TRBD1 as a possible D gene (6 bases). The V end was cut by 3 bases, the J end by 6 bases, with 15 bases between. CDR1 and CDR2 (germline): MNHEY, SMNVEV (reference sequence). There are 14 residues in the CDR3. Here the CDR3 DNA reads TGTGCCAGCAGTTTCTCAGGGGTTAATGGCGAGCAGTACTTC. As protein: CASSFSGVNGEQYF.

This clonotype has a count of ten or more. This chain joins TRBV7-2 and TRBJ2-7, with TRBD2 identical over 7 bases. The germline CDR1 and CDR2 sequences are SGHTA and FQGNSA. The CDR3 loop spans 14 amino acids. V shed 5 bases and J 4 bases; nucleotides not matched to a gene: 8. CDR3 protein: CASSVSGTTYEQYF. The CDR3 region has the DNA TGTGCCAGCAGCGTCTCCGGGACTACATACGAGCAGTACTTC.

V is TRBV29-1 and J is TRBJ2-7; either TRBD1 or TRBD2 may supply D (5 bases each). V shed 6 bases and J shed 0 bases, with 9 bases lying between them. The germline gives CDR1 SQVTM, CDR2 ANQGSEA. The CDR3 consists of 12 residues. The CDR3 DNA reads TGCAGCGTCGGGACCAACTCCTACGAGCAGTACTTC. This translates into CSVGTNSYEQYF.

The V call is TRBV29-1, the J call TRBJ2-4; D may be TRBD2 (5 bases). Trimming stripped 7 bases from V and 1 base from J, with 11 bases between. The germline CDR1 and CDR2 sequences are SQVTM and ANQGSEA. This CDR3 comprises 13 residues. The CDR3 loop reads CSGRTTAKNIQYF. The CDR3 DNA reads as TGCAGCGGGAGGACGACGGCCAAAAACATTCAGTACTTC.

The table lists this clonotype with a few counts. The genes are TRBV29-1 and TRBJ2-1; 8 bases agree with TRBD2. The CDR3 has 12 residues. J lost 6 bases, V lost 8 bases, and 6 bases had no gene match. Looked up from germline, CDR1 is SQVTM and CDR2 is ANQGSEA. The CDR3, as DNA: TGCAGCCAGACTAGCGTTGGCAATGAGCAGTTCTTC. This gives the protein CSQTSVGNEQFF.

The rearrangement joins TRBV18 to TRBJ2-1; TRBD1 is a possible D gene (7 bases). Trimming left V 6 bases short and J 6 bases short, with 24 bases between. Germline assignment: CDR1 KGHSH and CDR2 LQKENI. The CDR3 contains 17 residues. The chain's CDR3 is CASSPRRAGGSPNEQFF. CDR3 nucleotides: TGTGCCAGCTCCCCCCGTCGCGCAGGGGGGTCACCCAATGAGCAGTTCTTC.

This clonotype turned up a few times. The chain carries TRBV12-3 or TRBV12-4 and TRBJ2-7; D remains unclear. The CDR3 totals 13 residues. Trimming cost V 3 bases and J 4 bases, with 10 bases left between them. As DNA, the CDR3 is TGTGCCAGCAGTTTGGCAGTGGCATACGAGCAGTACTTC. Its protein is CASSLAVAYEQYF.

The DNA of the CDR3 is TGTGCCAGCAGCTTAGTCGAGGGCCCCCTACAGCCCCAGCATTTT. It yields the protein CASSLVEGPLQPQHF. The chain combines TRBV7-9 with TRBJ1-5; the D is unclear. The CDR3 has 15 residues. V dropped 1 base and J dropped 7 bases, with 14 bases sitting between them. Per germline, CDR1 SEHNR and CDR2 FQNEAQ (reference sequence).

This clonotype has more than one count but fewer than ten. The rearrangement links TRBV20-1 to TRBJ2-3; TRBD2 agrees at 8 bases. The CDR3 contains 15 residues. CDR1 and CDR2 (germline): DFQATT, SNEGSKA (reference sequence). V gave up 5 bases and J gave up 1 base; unmatched junction bases: 8. CDR3 sequence: CSAPTGGPGTDTQYF. Written as DNA, the CDR3 is TGCAGTGCTCCCACGGGGGGGCCGGGCACAGATACGCAGTATTTT.

The chain couples TRBV9 to TRBJ2-2; a weak D match, TRBD1 (5 bases). CDR1 and CDR2 from the germline V gene are SGDLS and YYNGEE. There are 15 residues in the CDR3. V was clipped by 2 bases and J by 3 bases, with 11 bases between them. The CDR3 sequence is CASSVQGMDTGELFF. CDR3 DNA sequence: TGTGCCAGCAGCGTTCAGGGAATGGACACCGGGGAGCTGTTTTTT. Together with reference TRBV9 and TRBJ2-2, the CDR3 gives the full variable domain: DSGVTQTPKHLITATGQRVTLRCSPRSGDLSVYWYQQSLDQGLQFLIQYYNGEERAKGNILERFSAQQFPDLHSELNLSSLELGDSALYFCASSVQGMDTGELFFGEGSRLTVL.

The rearrangement joins TRBV28 to TRBJ2-1; 10 bases map to TRBD2. V lost 4 bases to trimming and J lost 8 bases; unmatched junction nucleotides: 11. The germline V gene has CDR1 MDHEN and CDR2 SYDVKM. The CDR3 totals 16 residues. The CDR3 protein is CASSSPLAGWRDEQFF. The CDR3 bases are TGTGCCAGCAGTTCTCCACTAGCGGGATGGCGGGATGAGCAGTTCTTC.

This clonotype was detected only a few times. CDR3 nucleotides: TGCGCCAGCCTCCAGGACACCGGGGAGCTGTTTTTT. Amino acid sequence: CASLQDTGELFF. The genes are TRBV5-1 and TRBJ2-2; unclear D gene. V dropped 7 bases and J dropped 3 bases, with 7 bases sitting between them. CDR1 SGHRS and CDR2 YFSETQ come from the germline V gene. There are 12 residues in the CDR3.

The CDR3 loop is CSAAYYRGANEQFF. CDR3 DNA sequence: TGCAGTGCTGCTTACTATCGGGGGGCCAATGAGCAGTTCTTC. The chain uses TRBV20-1 and TRBJ2-1, with D maybe TRBD2 (7 bases). Germline assignment: CDR1 DFQATT and CDR2 SNEGSKA (reference sequence). V shed 5 bases and J shed 6 bases, with 17 bases lying between them. The CDR3 contains 14 residues.

This clonotype has more than one count but fewer than ten. V and J are TRBV10-2 and TRBJ2-7, with 9 bases matching TRBD1. Germline values: CDR1 WSHSY, CDR2 SAAADI. The V segment lost 6 bases and the J segment 3 bases; nucleotides outside the gene matches: 12. This CDR3 contains 16 residues. This chain's CDR3 is CASSELTGTGFYEQYF. Written as DNA, the CDR3 is TGCGCCAGCAGCGAACTGACCGGGACAGGGTTCTACGAGCAGTACTTC.